This note documents a single T cell receptor (beta chain) sequence. Libraries were prepared by immunoSEQ multiplex PCR; TCRdb keeps only in-frame clonotypes and omits some of them. The table has nearly 65,000 clones, around 90% seen once. The data belong to a study of OX40 agonist ivuxolimab in advanced cancers. As for the study in general: Mean age about 60 years, range about 20 to 79; 82.7% male.

Germline V gene lookup returns CDR1 ENHRY and CDR2 SYGVKD. V was trimmed by 3 bases and J by 3 bases, leaving 6 bases between them. The CDR3 totals 12 residues. The specimen comprised CD4+ or CD8+ T cells sorted from blood, sampled in a trial of the OX40 agonist ivuxolimab. This chain links TRBV10-3 with TRBJ2-7; unclear D gene. This receptor was identified in an adult with an advanced solid tumor such as melanoma, head and neck, liver or kidney cancer. The CDR3 sequence: CAISEGNYEQYV. The CDR3 DNA follows: TGTGCCATCAGTGAAGGCAACTACGAGCAGTACGTC.